What follows are 25 T cell receptor beta chains derived from one specimen sequenced in a study of blood T cell repertoires in COVID-19. Generated by immunoSEQ multiplex PCR, the TCRdb table keeps only in-frame clones and is missing some. The sample holds some 300,000 clones, approximately 90% seen once. Sequencing was carried out using peripheral blood. These receptors originate from a woman between 45 and 65 years old with COVID-19, enrolled during active disease.

This chain links TRBV12-3 or TRBV12-4 with TRBJ1-2, with D maybe TRBD1 (5 bases). The CDR3 is made up of 13 amino acids. V was cut by 7 bases and J by 4 bases, with 13 bases left in between. CDR3 region: CASTIDRFYGYTF. CDR3 nucleotides: TGTGCCAGCACCATAGACAGATTCTATGGCTACACCTTC.

The chain uses TRBV20-1 and TRBJ2-1; 7 bases match TRBD1. V was clipped by 3 bases and J by 3 bases; unmatched bases: 8. The CDR3 is 15 amino acids. Germline V gene sequence: CDR1 DFQATT, CDR2 SNEGSKA (reference sequence). CDR3 loop: CSASQGTANYNEQFF. The CDR3 DNA follows: TGCAGTGCTAGTCAAGGGACAGCAAACTACAATGAGCAGTTCTTC.

V gene TRBV11-2 combines with J gene TRBJ2-3; TRBD2 agrees at 7 bases. The CDR3 contains 16 residues. Germline V gene data show CDR1 as SGHAT and CDR2 as FQNNGV. Trimming at V came to 1 base and at J to 4 bases, leaving 8 bases not matched to a gene. Written as DNA, the CDR3 is TGTGCCAGCAGCTTAGGATGGGGGGGTGGTGCAGATACGCAGTATTTT. This codes for CASSLGWGGGADTQYF. Drawing the rest from reference TRBV11-2 and TRBJ2-3, the complete variable domain is EAGVAQSPRYKIIEKRQSVAFWCNPISGHATLYWYQQILGQGPKLLIQFQNNGVVDDSQLPKDRFSAERLKGVDSTLKIQPAKLEDSAVYLCASSLGWGGGADTQYFGPGTRLTVL.

The chain joins TRBV19 to TRBJ1-4; D is uncertain. V lost 6 bases to trimming and J lost 4 bases, with 18 bases between them. The germline V gene has CDR1 LNHDA and CDR2 SQIVND (reference sequence). The CDR3 runs to 16 residues. Here the CDR3 DNA reads TGTGCCAGTAGCGCCTCCTTGCTTCCACTTAATGAAAAACTGTTTTTT. It translates to CASSASLLPLNEKLFF.

V usage is TRBV18 and J usage is TRBJ2-3; D unclear. CDR1 is KGHSH, CDR2 LQKENI, per germline. V lost 2 bases and J 5 bases, leaving 14 bases between the germline ends. The CDR3 loop spans 15 amino acids. In DNA form, the CDR3 reads TGTGCCAGCTCACCATCGTCGCCGAGAGGAGATACGCAGTATTTT. It encodes CASSPSSPRGDTQYF.

V is TRBV28 and J is TRBJ2-1; weak D call: TRBD2 (5 bases). CDR1 is MDHEN and CDR2 is SYDVKM in the germline V gene. The CDR3 extends over 11 amino acids. Trimming left V 5 bases short and J 10 bases short, with 9 bases between. The CDR3 bases are TGTGCCAGCAGTGCCAGGAGGGAGCAGTTCTTC. Residues: CASSARREQFF. Full variable domain (rest looked up from reference TRBV28 and TRBJ2-1): DVKVTQSSRYLVKRTGEKVFLECVQDMDHENMFWYRQDPGLGLRLIYFSYDVKMKEKGDIPEGYSVSREKKERFSLILESASTNQTSMYLCASSARREQFFGPGTRLTVL.

V is TRBV4-1 and J is TRBJ2-4; TRBD2 aligns across 8 bases. The V gene end was trimmed by 4 bases and the J gene end by 8 bases; junction bases not matched to a gene: 7. This CDR3 has 14 residues. Germline CDR1 MGHRA, CDR2 YSYEKL. The CDR3 is CASSRSSGLDIQYF. DNA of the CDR3: TGCGCCAGCAGCCGGTCTAGCGGGCTTGACATTCAGTACTTC.

The chain couples TRBV7-2 to TRBJ2-2, with a possible D match to TRBD2 (6 bases). CDR3 length equals 12 residues. Deletions cut 8 bases from V and 6 bases from J, with 10 bases between. Germline V lookup: CDR1 SGHTA, CDR2 FQGNSA. CDR3 region: CASFGTSGELFF. The CDR3 coding sequence is TGTGCCAGCTTCGGGACTTCCGGGGAGCTGTTTTTT.

The J gene is TRBJ1-5, the V gene TRBV5-1; D gene unclear. This CDR3 is built from 14 residues. The ends were cut back, 2 bases at V and 1 base at J, with 7 bases in the middle. Germline V gene sequence: CDR1 SGHRS, CDR2 YFSETQ. The DNA of the CDR3 is TGCGCCAGCAGCTTTCGACTGAGCAATCAGCCCCAGCATTTT. This encodes CASSFRLSNQPQHF. Combining the CDR3 with reference TRBV5-1 and TRBJ1-5 gives the whole variable domain KAGVTQTPRYLIKTRGQQVTLSCSPISGHRSVSWYQQTPGQGLQFLFEYFSETQRNKGNFPGRFSGRQFSNSRSEMNVSTLELGDSALYLCASSFRLSNQPQHFGDGTRLSIL.

This clone has just a few counts. The chain is built from TRBV11-2 and TRBJ2-7; no definite D call. CDR3 length equals 15 residues. Deletions cut 1 base from V and 3 bases from J, with 13 bases between. Germline V lookup: CDR1 SGHAT, CDR2 FQNNGV. CDR3 residues: CASSLGLTLYYEQYF. Written as DNA, the CDR3 is TGTGCCAGCAGCTTAGGATTAACTCTCTACTACGAGCAGTACTTC.

The rearrangement uses TRBV29-1 and TRBJ2-7, with 8 bases identical to TRBD1. The CDR3 is 12 amino acids. The junction had 4 bases not matched to a gene; V was cut back by 6 bases and J by 3 bases. Germline V gene lookup returns CDR1 SQVTM and CDR2 ANQGSEA. The CDR3 reads CSVAGQGYEQYF. DNA of the CDR3: TGCAGCGTAGCCGGACAGGGCTACGAGCAGTACTTC.

V is TRBV7-2 and J is TRBJ1-1; TRBD1 is a possible D gene (5 bases). The CDR3 length is 17 residues. V was clipped by 1 base and J by 4 bases, with 19 bases between them. Germline V gene sequence: CDR1 SGHTA, CDR2 FQGNSA. CDR3 loop: CASSLVQGEVYGTEAFF. For the CDR3, the DNA is TGTGCCAGCAGCTTAGTGCAGGGTGAGGTTTACGGCACTGAAGCTTTCTTT.

This chain uses TRBV5-1 with TRBJ1-2; 8 bases are shared with TRBD1. The CDR3 is made up of 14 amino acids. After removal of 0 bases from V and 11 bases from J, the junction contained 9 bases not matched to a gene. From germline, CDR1 is SGHRS and CDR2 YFSETQ. The CDR3 loop is CASSLASDRERYTF. The CDR3, as DNA: TGCGCCAGCAGCTTGGCCTCGGACAGGGAACGGTACACCTTC.

The genes are TRBV6-2 or TRBV6-3 and TRBJ1-2; the match to TRBD1 covers 11 bases. The V gene's germline CDR1 is MNHEY and CDR2 SVGEGT. The V gene end was trimmed by 5 bases and the J gene end by 9 bases; junction bases not matched to a gene: 8. This CDR3 has 14 residues. The CDR3 DNA sequence: TGTGCCAGCAGTCCCGGGACAGGGGGTTTTCGCTACACCTTC. It is translated as CASSPGTGGFRYTF.

The chain has TRBV2 and TRBJ2-7; 11 positions match TRBD2. Germline V CDR1 and CDR2: SNHLY, FYNNEI. CDR3 length: 15 residues. With 4 bases clipped from V and 1 base from J, the junction kept 3 bases outside the gene matches. The CDR3, as DNA: TGTGCCAGCAGTGGGGGGACTAGCGGATCCTACGAGCAGTACTTC. It yields the protein CASSGGTSGSYEQYF.

This clone was seen only once. The chain recombines TRBV7-9 with TRBJ1-6, with 9 bases identical to TRBD1. Germline assignment: CDR1 SEHNR and CDR2 FQNEAQ (reference sequence). The CDR3 consists of 17 residues. J was trimmed by 7 bases and V by 0 bases; bases with no gene match: 7. CDR3 sequence reads: CASSLAGGQGANSPLHF. The CDR3 DNA reads as TGTGCCAGCAGCTTAGCCGGGGGACAGGGAGCGAATTCACCCCTCCACTTT.

J is TRBJ2-1 and V is TRBV6-2 or TRBV6-3; 7 bases map to TRBD2. The CDR3 is made up of 14 amino acids. CDR1 is MNHEY, CDR2 SVGEGT, per germline. V gave up 5 bases and J gave up 8 bases; unmatched junction bases: 9. CDR3 nucleotides: TGTGCCAGCAGTATGGCGGGAGTTGGGGATGAGCAGTTCTTC. It encodes CASSMAGVGDEQFF.

The chain uses TRBV7-9 and TRBJ1-3; 7 positions agree with TRBD1. Germline CDR1 and CDR2: SEHNR and FQNEAQ (reference sequence). The CDR3 runs to 17 residues. V was clipped by 5 bases and J by 0 bases; unmatched bases: 10. The CDR3 loop is CASSLLGDSFSGNTIYF. The DNA of the CDR3 is TGTGCCAGCAGCCTACTAGGGGACAGTTTCTCTGGAAACACCATATATTTT.

The chain joins TRBV7-6 to TRBJ2-2; tentatively, D is TRBD1 (6 bases). CDR3 length: 16 residues. Trimming shortened V by 1 base and J by 0 bases, and 9 bases separated the two germline ends. From germline, CDR1 is SGHVS and CDR2 FNYEAQ. CDR3 protein: CASSLENRANTGELFF. CDR3 coding DNA: TGTGCCAGCAGCTTAGAAAACAGGGCGAACACCGGGGAGCTGTTTTTT. The full variable domain, in which reference TRBV7-6 and TRBJ2-2 provide the parts outside the CDR3, is GAGVSQSPRYKVTKRGQDVALRCDPISGHVSLYWYRQALGQGPEFLTYFNYEAQQDKSGLPNDRFSAERPEGSISTLTIQRTEQRDSAMYRCASSLENRANTGELFFGEGSRLTVL.

Points on this clone: Other DNA sequences in the sample encode the same CDR3. The rearrangement links TRBV7-9 to TRBJ1-1; D call uncertain. Trimming removed 0 bases at V and 1 base at J, with 9 bases between. Germline-derived CDR1 and CDR2 are SEHNR and FQNEAQ (reference sequence). The CDR3 spans 15 residues. CDR3 sequence (DNA): TGTGCCAGCAGCTTAGCAGGCGGCAGGAACACTGAAGCTTTCTTT. This encodes CASSLAGGRNTEAFF. The entire variable domain, with the rest obtained from reference TRBV7-9 and TRBJ1-1, is as follows: DTGVSQNPRHKITKRGQNVTFRCDPISEHNRLYWYRQTLGQGPEFLTYFQNEAQLEKSRLLSDRFSAERPKGSFSTLEIQRTEQGDSAMYLCASSLAGGRNTEAFFGQGTRLTVV.

In this sample, this clone turned up once. The J gene is TRBJ2-4, the V gene TRBV19; TRBD2 agrees at 14 bases. The CDR3 sequence is 17 residues long. CDR1 and CDR2 from the germline V gene are LNHDA and SQIVND (reference sequence). V trimming: 9 bases; J trimming: 1 base; junction bases outside the gene matches: 8. Here the CDR3 reads CASKTSGRAVAKNIQYF. The CDR3 DNA sequence: TGTGCCAGCAAGACTAGCGGGAGGGCCGTGGCCAAAAACATTCAGTACTTC.

The rearrangement links TRBV24-1 to TRBJ2-3, with 7 nucleotides matching TRBD1. This CDR3 has 15 residues. Germline V gives CDR1 KGHDR, CDR2 SFDVKD. Trimming at V came to 7 bases and at J to 1 base, leaving 7 bases not matched to a gene. The CDR3 DNA follows: TGTGCCACCAGGAACTCCGGGACAGGCACAGATACGCAGTATTTT. It translates to CATRNSGTGTDTQYF.

The V and J genes are TRBV30 and TRBJ1-1; a possible D gene is TRBD1 (5 bases). The CDR3 covers 16 residues. Per the germline V gene, CDR1 is GTSNPN and CDR2 is SVGIG (reference sequence). V was cut by 1 base and J by 2 bases, with 17 bases left in between. The CDR3 sequence: CAWSEGQGWGNTEAFF. The CDR3 bases are TGTGCCTGGAGTGAGGGGCAGGGTTGGGGTAACACTGAAGCTTTCTTT.

This chain uses TRBV7-2 with TRBJ2-3, with TRBD2 as a possible D gene (6 bases). The CDR3 runs to 15 residues. In germline, CDR1 is SGHTA, CDR2 FQGNSA. V was cut by 7 bases and J by 8 bases, with 22 bases left in between. The CDR3 coding sequence is TGTGCCAGCACCCCCGACGGCGGGGTACGGGGTACGCAGTATTTT. Encoded protein: CASTPDGGVRGTQYF.

V and J are TRBV6-5 and TRBJ1-2, with 8 positions matching TRBD1. Looked up from germline, CDR1 is MNHEY and CDR2 is SVGAGI. The CDR3 loop spans 15 amino acids. The ends lost 5 bases at V and 8 bases at J; junction bases unmatched: 13. The CDR3 protein is CASSNRDRLGGGYTF. The CDR3 region has the DNA TGTGCCAGCAGTAACCGGGACAGGCTAGGGGGAGGCTACACCTTC.